The 31 T cell receptor beta chains presented below share a single source sample, sequenced in a study of blood T cell repertoires in COVID-19. Measured with immunoSEQ multiplex PCR; TCRdb has only the in-frame clones, and not every one. Seen here are fewer than 90,000 clones, 76% observed once, and the top ten hold more than 13%. The sample taken for sequencing was peripheral blood. The source of these receptors is a man aged 55 to 70 with COVID-19, enrolled during active disease.

The chain recombines TRBV7-2 with TRBJ2-2, with TRBD2 matching over 8 bases. Per germline, CDR1 SGHTA and CDR2 FQGNSA. Trimming at V came to 2 bases and at J to 2 bases, leaving 4 bases not matched to a gene. This CDR3 has 16 residues. CDR3 in DNA: TGTGCCAGCAGCTTAACCGGGGGGGCAAACACCGGGGAGCTGTTTTTT. This gives the protein CASSLTGGANTGELFF.

The chain joins TRBV28 to TRBJ1-5, with 9 bases identical to TRBD1. From germline, CDR1 is MDHEN and CDR2 SYDVKM. J gave up 6 bases and V 4 bases, and 4 bases lay outside the gene matches. CDR3 length: 14 residues. The DNA for the CDR3 is TGTGCCAGCAGTTCCGGGACAGGGATTCAGCCCCAGCATTTT. Amino acids: CASSSGTGIQPQHF.

The rearrangement joins TRBV3-1 (or the pseudogene TRBV3-2) to TRBJ1-4; a weak D match, TRBD1 (5 bases). The CDR3 has 14 residues. Trimming shortened V by 2 bases and J by 10 bases, and 14 bases separated the two germline ends. Looked up from germline, CDR1 is LGHDT and CDR2 is YNNKEL (reference sequence). The CDR3 here is CASSQPNRPSKLFF. The CDR3 nucleotides read TGTGCCAGCAGCCAACCCAACAGGCCTTCAAAACTGTTTTTT.

This clone has only a few counts. V is TRBV7-2 and J is TRBJ2-5, with 8 bases matching TRBD2. The V gene end was trimmed by 1 base and the J gene end by 5 bases; junction bases not matched to a gene: 6. The length of the CDR3 is 15 residues. Germline-derived CDR1 and CDR2 are SGHTA and FQGNSA. Here the CDR3 reads CASSLGFASGETQYF. DNA for the CDR3: TGTGCCAGCAGCTTAGGGTTTGCTAGCGGGGAGACCCAGTACTTC.

The chain combines TRBV5-5 with TRBJ1-4, with D unresolved. CDR3 length equals 13 residues. V was pared by 4 bases and J by 8 bases, with 12 bases between. The germline V gene encodes CDR1 SGHKS and CDR2 YYEKEE (reference sequence). CDR3 protein: CASSLRSGEKLFF. The CDR3 DNA reads TGTGCCAGCAGCCTAAGATCGGGGGAAAAACTGTTTTTT.

The chain uses TRBV27 and TRBJ2-1, with 7 bases that match TRBD1. The V gene end was trimmed by 1 base and the J gene end by 1 base; junction bases not matched to a gene: 10. Per germline, CDR1 MNHEY and CDR2 SMNVEV (reference sequence). This CDR3 has 18 amino acids. CDR3 sequence: CASSLWLRTGQSYNEQFF. DNA for the CDR3: TGTGCCAGCAGTTTATGGCTTAGGACAGGACAGTCCTACAATGAGCAGTTCTTC.

The chain is built from TRBV24-1 and TRBJ2-5, with 8 bases aligning to TRBD2. Germline V gives CDR1 KGHDR, CDR2 SFDVKD. V lost 1 base to trimming and J lost 3 bases; unmatched junction nucleotides: 9. The CDR3 sequence is 17 residues long. The CDR3 reads CATSDFWSSGGKETQYF. The CDR3 nucleotides read TGTGCCACCAGTGATTTTTGGTCAAGCGGGGGCAAAGAGACCCAGTACTTC.

This chain uses TRBV18 with TRBJ2-5, with D possibly being TRBD1 (6 bases). Germline CDR1 KGHSH, CDR2 LQKENI. This CDR3 has 15 amino acids. Deletions cut 2 bases from V and 5 bases from J, with 15 bases between. The CDR3 loop is CASSPGGISGETQYF. CDR3 sequence (DNA): TGTGCCAGCTCACCAGGGGGCATTTCAGGGGAGACCCAGTACTTC.

V is TRBV5-5 and J is TRBJ1-2; D uncertain. This CDR3 spans 15 amino acids. Germline loops: CDR1 SGHKS, CDR2 YYEKEE (reference sequence). Trimming pared 1 base from V and 4 bases from J, leaving 14 bases between. The CDR3 sequence is CASSLRSGQVYGYTF. CDR3 in DNA: TGTGCCAGCAGCTTGCGTAGTGGGCAGGTCTATGGCTACACCTTC.

J is TRBJ2-1 and V is TRBV5-5, with 9 bases identical to TRBD2. V shed 4 bases, J shed 7 bases, and the junction held 15 bases outside the gene matches. Looked up from germline, CDR1 is SGHKS and CDR2 is YYEKEE (reference sequence). The CDR3 is 17 amino acids. The DNA of the CDR3 is TGTGCCAGCAGCCCGGCCCCAGGGCGGGGGGGCCGGAATGAGCAGTTCTTC. Translation: CASSPAPGRGGRNEQFF.

This clone showed up just once. CDR3 residues: CASSSRTSGISRDTQYF. The CDR3 DNA is TGCGCCAGCAGCTCCCGGACTAGCGGGATATCCCGAGATACGCAGTATTTT. The chain links TRBV5-1 to TRBJ2-3; 12 bases map to TRBD2. CDR1 is SGHRS, CDR2 YFSETQ, per germline. The CDR3 extends over 17 amino acids. V shed 3 bases, J shed 5 bases, and the junction held 10 bases outside the gene matches.

Written as DNA, the CDR3 is TGTGCCAGCAGCCAAGCCAGGGCCGCCTACAATGAGCAGTTCTTC. This encodes CASSQARAAYNEQFF. The rearrangement links TRBV4-2 to TRBJ2-1; perhaps TRBD1 as D (5 bases). The CDR3 runs to 15 residues. V was cut by 1 base and J by 2 bases, with 9 bases left in between. CDR1 LGHNA and CDR2 YNFKEQ come from the germline V gene.

The chain combines TRBV2 with TRBJ2-1; 11 bases fit TRBD2. Looked up from germline, CDR1 is SNHLY and CDR2 is FYNNEI. The junction had 10 bases not matched to a gene; V was cut back by 7 bases and J by 8 bases. This CDR3 contains 15 residues. Written as DNA, the CDR3 is TGTGCCAGCAACCCGACTAGCGGGACGATGTATGAGCAGTTCTTC. Translated: CASNPTSGTMYEQFF.

The chain links TRBV13 to TRBJ2-5; D is unclear. CDR3 length equals 14 residues. The germline CDR1 and CDR2 sequences are PRHDT and FYEKMQ (reference sequence). V lost 7 bases to trimming and J lost 1 base, with 13 bases between them. The CDR3 bases are TGTGCCAGCACATGGCGGAACCGCCAAGAGACCCAGTACTTC. Protein: CASTWRNRQETQYF.

This clone was counted between two and nine times. The rearrangement uses TRBV19 and TRBJ1-5; D call uncertain. CDR1 is LNHDA, CDR2 SQIVND, per germline (reference sequence). Trimming cost V 4 bases and J 4 bases, with 8 bases left between them. The CDR3 extends over 13 amino acids. The CDR3 sequence is CASSTQRNQPQHF. The CDR3 coding sequence is TGTGCCAGTAGTACACAGAGAAATCAGCCCCAGCATTTT.

J is TRBJ2-2 and V is TRBV30, with D unresolved. The V end was cut by 0 bases, the J end by 5 bases, with 13 bases between. Germline CDR1 reads GTSNPN; CDR2 reads SVGIG (reference sequence). The CDR3 is 15 amino acids. The CDR3 sequence: CAWSVGSTGTGELFF. CDR3 coding DNA: TGTGCCTGGAGTGTGGGCTCAACTGGGACCGGGGAGCTGTTTTTT.

Only one count was recorded for this clone. This chain connects TRBV5-1 to TRBJ2-1; D perhaps matches TRBD1 (5 bases). The CDR3 runs to 15 residues. Trimming took 0 bases from V and 8 from J, leaving 15 bases between them. Germline V gene lookup returns CDR1 SGHRS and CDR2 YFSETQ. The CDR3 DNA reads TGCGCCAGCAGCTTGGAGGGCAGGGTATTGGATGAGCAGTTCTTC. Its translation: CASSLEGRVLDEQFF. Full variable domain (outside the CDR3, taken from reference TRBV5-1 and TRBJ2-1): KAGVTQTPRYLIKTRGQQVTLSCSPISGHRSVSWYQQTPGQGLQFLFEYFSETQRNKGNFPGRFSGRQFSNSRSEMNVSTLELGDSALYLCASSLEGRVLDEQFFGPGTRLTVL.

V and J are TRBV10-3 and TRBJ1-1; tentatively, D is TRBD1 (6 bases). Germline CDR1 is ENHRY and CDR2 is SYGVKD. V was shortened by 6 bases and J by 4 bases, with 18 bases between the two germline ends. The CDR3 runs to 15 residues. The CDR3 sequence is CAIRDSAIRGTEAFF. The DNA for the CDR3 is TGTGCCATCAGGGACAGTGCGATTCGGGGCACTGAAGCTTTCTTT.

The genes are TRBV5-4 and TRBJ2-2; TRBD1 matches at 8 bases. Germline CDR1 SGHNT, CDR2 YYREEE (reference sequence). The V and J ends lost 0 bases and 5 bases, in that order; junction bases with no gene match: 6. This CDR3 has 16 amino acids. The CDR3 loop is CASSLDQGAGTGELFF. DNA of the CDR3: TGTGCCAGCAGCTTGGATCAGGGGGCGGGAACCGGGGAGCTGTTTTTT.

The rearrangement joins TRBV30 to TRBJ2-3; 10 bases are a match to TRBD2. Germline CDR1 and CDR2: GTSNPN and SVGIG (reference sequence). This CDR3 comprises 15 residues. The V and J ends lost 2 bases and 4 bases, in that order; junction bases with no gene match: 6. As DNA, the CDR3 is TGTGCCTGGAGTTCAGCGGGGGGGCGTGCAGATACGCAGTATTTT. Translated, it gives CAWSSAGGRADTQYF.

This clone was picked up a small number of times. The J gene is TRBJ1-2, the V gene TRBV12-5; 8 bases map to TRBD1. This CDR3 comprises 14 residues. Germline V gene lookup returns CDR1 LGHNT and CDR2 FRNRAP. With V trimmed by 6 bases and J by 9 bases, 12 bases remained unmatched. The CDR3 is CASGFPNRGERYTF. The CDR3 DNA is TGTGCTAGTGGATTCCCCAACAGGGGGGAACGCTACACCTTC.

This clone has a handful of counts. This sequence joins TRBV7-9 and TRBJ2-5; D is perhaps TRBD1 (6 bases). CDR1 SEHNR and CDR2 FQNEAQ come from the germline V gene (reference sequence). V lost 8 bases, J lost 9 bases, and 10 bases lay in between. This CDR3 comprises 10 residues. Written as DNA, the CDR3 is TGTGCCAGCCGCGAGGGGGCCCAGTACTTC. Translating it yields CASREGAQYF.

V gene TRBV29-1 combines with J gene TRBJ1-6; D gene ambiguous. V lost 6 bases and J 0 bases, leaving 9 bases between the germline ends. The germline V gene has CDR1 SQVTM and CDR2 ANQGSEA. This CDR3 has 14 residues. The CDR3: CSVGRDSYNSPLHF. The CDR3 DNA sequence: TGCAGCGTCGGCCGGGACTCCTATAATTCACCCCTCCACTTT.

The CDR3 region has the DNA TGTGCCAGCAGTTACGGGGACAGGAATCAAGAGACCCAGTACTTC. This codes for CASSYGDRNQETQYF. J is TRBJ2-5 and V is TRBV6-6; 8 bases agree with TRBD1. J gave up 2 bases and V 2 bases, and 4 bases lay outside the gene matches. The CDR3 is 15 residues long. The germline V gene encodes CDR1 MNHNY and CDR2 SVGAGI (reference sequence).

This clone was picked up a small number of times. The chain employs TRBV19 and TRBJ1-5; a possible D gene is TRBD1 (5 bases). V dropped 6 bases and J dropped 5 bases, with 8 bases sitting between them. This CDR3 has 12 residues. CDR1 is LNHDA and CDR2 is SQIVND in the germline V gene (reference sequence). Written as DNA, the CDR3 is TGTGCCAGTAGGCAGGGCTATCAGCCCCAGCATTTT. Its translation: CASRQGYQPQHF. The whole variable domain, remainder taken from reference TRBV19 and TRBJ1-5, is DGGITQSPKYLFRKEGQNVTLSCEQNLNHDAMYWYRQDPGQGLRLIYYSQIVNDFQKGDIAEGYSVSREKKESFPLTVTSAQKNPTAFYLCASRQGYQPQHFGDGTRLSIL.

The chain has TRBV10-2 and TRBJ1-1, with D possibly being TRBD1 (6 bases). The CDR3 contains 13 residues. Per germline, CDR1 WSHSY and CDR2 SAAADI. Trimming took off 5 bases at V and 3 bases at J, with 10 bases between the two ends. CDR3 loop: CASSPQGYTEAFF. CDR3 bases: TGCGCCAGCAGTCCACAGGGATACACTGAAGCTTTCTTT.

This clone has only a few counts. DNA of the CDR3: TGTGCCAGCAGCTCCTCCGGGACTAGCGGCAATGAGCAGTTCTTC. This encodes CASSSSGTSGNEQFF. The rearrangement joins TRBV11-3 to TRBJ2-1, with 11 bases fitting TRBD2. The germline V gene encodes CDR1 SGHNT and CDR2 YENEEA. After removal of 4 bases from V and 6 bases from J, the junction contained 5 bases not matched to a gene. The CDR3 consists of 15 residues. Combining the CDR3 with reference TRBV11-3 and TRBJ2-1 gives the whole variable domain EAGVVQSPRYKIIEKKQPVAFWCNPISGHNTLYWYLQNLGQGPELLIRYENEEAVDDSQLPKDRFSAERLKGVDSTLKIQPAELGDSAVYLCASSSSGTSGNEQFFGPGTRLTVL.

The J gene is TRBJ2-3, the V gene TRBV6-5; 10 nucleotides align to TRBD1. Germline trimming cut 6 bases from V and 4 bases from J; bases unmatched to any gene: 4. The CDR3 extends over 14 amino acids. The V gene's germline CDR1 is MNHEY and CDR2 SVGAGI. The DNA of the CDR3 is TGTGCCAGCAGACCCGGGACAGGGGCAGATACGCAGTATTTT. As protein: CASRPGTGADTQYF.

This clone was found once. The chain links TRBV5-1 to TRBJ2-2, with 9 bases fitting TRBD1. With V trimmed by 5 bases and J by 5 bases, 7 bases remained unmatched. In germline, CDR1 is SGHRS, CDR2 YFSETQ. The CDR3 extends over 15 amino acids. The CDR3 DNA follows: TGCGCCAGCAGGGGACAGGGCGCGGGAACCGGGGAGCTGTTTTTT. It is translated as CASRGQGAGTGELFF.

V gene TRBV5-1 combines with J gene TRBJ2-7; D remains ambiguous. Germline V gene sequence: CDR1 SGHRS, CDR2 YFSETQ. V lost 0 bases and J 5 bases, leaving 15 bases between the germline ends. The CDR3 has 15 amino acids. CDR3 residues: CASSLAPSDIDEQYF. CDR3 coding DNA: TGCGCCAGCAGCTTGGCCCCTTCCGACATTGACGAGCAGTACTTC.

The chain couples TRBV2 to TRBJ2-1, with D unresolved. In germline, CDR1 is SNHLY, CDR2 FYNNEI. The CDR3 covers 11 residues. The V end lost 5 bases, the J end lost 9 bases, and 8 bases lay between the germline ends. CDR3 sequence: CASSPKSEQFF. The CDR3, as DNA: TGTGCCAGCAGTCCTAAAAGTGAGCAGTTCTTC.